The T cell receptor beta chain under discussion was sequenced for a study of cytomegalovirus exposure and HLA in healthy donors. Overall study findings and caveats: Some V segments, TRBV6-2 and TRBV6-3 among them, were indistinguishable and were therefore excluded. Rare sequences made up most TCRs, while some public TCRs were found in many donors. A later analysis reportedly identified an Asian-associated ancestry cluster as carrying fewer N-insertions than the roughly 700-donor mean. The later analysis indicated that the majority of CMV-associated TCR beta chains appeared HLA-restricted.

CDR3 length: 15 residues. Trimming at V came to 3 bases and at J to 4 bases, leaving 2 bases not matched to a gene. From germline, CDR1 is SGDLS and CDR2 YYNGEE. On this clone itself: No antigen is known for it.

Both 60 Vbeta primers and 13 Jbeta primers went into the PCR. This table comes from immunoSEQ multiplex PCR, and its TCRdb copy is limited to in-frame clones, with some not included. The sample holds 90,000 to 140,000 clones, 83% seen once. This receptor was taken from a young man in good health and CMV-seronegative. The V gene is TRBV9, the J gene TRBJ2-1, with 12 bases fitting TRBD2. Sequenced material: PBMCs. CDR3 loop: CASSAGLAGYNEQFF. The CDR3 DNA reads as TGTGCCAGCAGCGCCGGACTAGCGGGGTACAATGAGCAGTTCTTC.